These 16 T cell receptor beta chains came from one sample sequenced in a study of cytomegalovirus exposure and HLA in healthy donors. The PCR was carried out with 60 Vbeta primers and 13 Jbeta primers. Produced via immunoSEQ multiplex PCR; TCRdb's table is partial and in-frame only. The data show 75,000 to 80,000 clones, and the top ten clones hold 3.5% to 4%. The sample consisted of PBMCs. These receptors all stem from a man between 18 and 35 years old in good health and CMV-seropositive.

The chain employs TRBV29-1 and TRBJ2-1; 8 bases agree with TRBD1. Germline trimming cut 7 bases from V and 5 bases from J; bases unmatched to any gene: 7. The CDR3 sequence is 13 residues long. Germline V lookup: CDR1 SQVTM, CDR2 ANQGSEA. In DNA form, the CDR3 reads TGCAGCGGTTACAGGGGGGCCGACAATGAGCAGTTCTTC. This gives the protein CSGYRGADNEQFF.

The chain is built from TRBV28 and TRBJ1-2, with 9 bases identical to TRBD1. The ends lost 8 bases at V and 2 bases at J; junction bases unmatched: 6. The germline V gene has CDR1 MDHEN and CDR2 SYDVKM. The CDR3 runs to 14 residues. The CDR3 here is CASEWGQGNYGYTF. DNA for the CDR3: TGTGCCAGCGAGTGGGGACAGGGCAACTATGGCTACACCTTC.

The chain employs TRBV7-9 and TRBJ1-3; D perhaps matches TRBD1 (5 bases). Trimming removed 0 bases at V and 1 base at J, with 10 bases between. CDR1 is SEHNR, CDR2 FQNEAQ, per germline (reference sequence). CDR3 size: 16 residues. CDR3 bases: TGTGCCAGCAGCTTAGCTGTACGGGGGTCTGGAAACACCATATATTTT. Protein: CASSLAVRGSGNTIYF. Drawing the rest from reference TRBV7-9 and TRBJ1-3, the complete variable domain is DTGVSQNPRHKITKRGQNVTFRCDPISEHNRLYWYRQTLGQGPEFLTYFQNEAQLEKSRLLSDRFSAERPKGSFSTLEIQRTEQGDSAMYLCASSLAVRGSGNTIYFGEGSWLTVV.

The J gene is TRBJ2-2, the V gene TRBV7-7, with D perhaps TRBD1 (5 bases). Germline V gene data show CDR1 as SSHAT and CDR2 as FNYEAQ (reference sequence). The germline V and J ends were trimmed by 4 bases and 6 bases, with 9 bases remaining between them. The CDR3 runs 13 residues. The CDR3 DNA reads TGTGCCAGCAGCTCCAGGGTTGCCGGGGAGCTGTTTTTT. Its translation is CASSSRVAGELFF.

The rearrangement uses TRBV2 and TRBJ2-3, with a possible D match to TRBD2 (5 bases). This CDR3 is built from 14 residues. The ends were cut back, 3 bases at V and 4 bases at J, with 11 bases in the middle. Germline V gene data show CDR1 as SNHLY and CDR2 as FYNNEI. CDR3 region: CASSDWLAPDTQYF. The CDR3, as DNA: TGTGCCAGCAGTGATTGGCTAGCCCCAGATACGCAGTATTTT.

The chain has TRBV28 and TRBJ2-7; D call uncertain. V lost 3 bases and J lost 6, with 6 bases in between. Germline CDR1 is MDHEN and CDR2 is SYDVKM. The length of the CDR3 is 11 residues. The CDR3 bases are TGTGCCAGCAGTTTCAGGTCCGAGCAGTACTTC. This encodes CASSFRSEQYF.

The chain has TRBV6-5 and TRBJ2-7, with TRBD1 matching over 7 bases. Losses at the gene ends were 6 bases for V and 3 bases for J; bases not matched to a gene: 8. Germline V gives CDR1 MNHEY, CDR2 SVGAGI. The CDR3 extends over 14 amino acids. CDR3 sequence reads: CASSSRDRYYEQYF. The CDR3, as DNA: TGTGCCAGCAGCTCAAGGGACAGATACTACGAGCAGTACTTC.

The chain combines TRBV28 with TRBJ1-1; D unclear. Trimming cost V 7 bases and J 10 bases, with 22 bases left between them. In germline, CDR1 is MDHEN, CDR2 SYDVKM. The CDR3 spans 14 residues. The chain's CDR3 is CASTLEIGGSRAFF. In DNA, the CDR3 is TGTGCCAGCACCCTGGAGATAGGAGGAAGTCGAGCTTTCTTT. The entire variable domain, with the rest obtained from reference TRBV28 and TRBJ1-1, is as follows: DVKVTQSSRYLVKRTGEKVFLECVQDMDHENMFWYRQDPGLGLRLIYFSYDVKMKEKGDIPEGYSVSREKKERFSLILESASTNQTSMYLCASTLEIGGSRAFFGQGTRLTVV.

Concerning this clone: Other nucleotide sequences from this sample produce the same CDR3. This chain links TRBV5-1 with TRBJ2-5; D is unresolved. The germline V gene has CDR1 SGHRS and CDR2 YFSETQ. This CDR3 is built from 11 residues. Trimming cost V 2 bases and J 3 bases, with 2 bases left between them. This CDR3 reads CASSFKETQYF. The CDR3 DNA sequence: TGCGCCAGCAGCTTTAAAGAGACCCAGTACTTC.

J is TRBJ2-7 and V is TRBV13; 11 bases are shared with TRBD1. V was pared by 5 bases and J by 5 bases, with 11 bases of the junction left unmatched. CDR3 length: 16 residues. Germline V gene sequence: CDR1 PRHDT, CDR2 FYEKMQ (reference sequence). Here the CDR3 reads CASSGWGTGGIDEQYF. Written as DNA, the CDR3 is TGTGCCAGCAGCGGATGGGGGACAGGGGGAATCGACGAGCAGTACTTC.

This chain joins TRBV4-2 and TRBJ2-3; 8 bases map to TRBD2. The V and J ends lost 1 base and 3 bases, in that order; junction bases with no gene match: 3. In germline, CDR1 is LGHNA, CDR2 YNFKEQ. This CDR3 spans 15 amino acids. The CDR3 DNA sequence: TGTGCCAGCAGCCAAGCGGGGGGGCCAACAGATACGCAGTATTTT. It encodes CASSQAGGPTDTQYF.

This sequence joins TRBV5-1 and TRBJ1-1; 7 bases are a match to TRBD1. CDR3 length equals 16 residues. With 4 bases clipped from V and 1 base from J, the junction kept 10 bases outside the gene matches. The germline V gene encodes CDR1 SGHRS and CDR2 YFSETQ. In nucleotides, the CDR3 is TGCGCCAGCAGCACCTACTACAGGGGCCAGAACACTGAAGCTTTCTTT. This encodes CASSTYYRGQNTEAFF.

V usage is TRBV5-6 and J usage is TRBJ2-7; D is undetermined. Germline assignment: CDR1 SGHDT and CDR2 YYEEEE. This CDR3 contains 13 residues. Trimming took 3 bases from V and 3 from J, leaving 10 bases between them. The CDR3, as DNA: TGTGCCAGCAGCTCCCGCGGTTTCTACGAGCAGTACTTC. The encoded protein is CASSSRGFYEQYF. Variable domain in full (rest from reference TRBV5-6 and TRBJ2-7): DAGVTQSPTHLIKTRGQQVTLRCSPKSGHDTVSWYQQALGQGPQFIFQYYEEEERQRGNFPDRFSGHQFPNYSSELNVNALLLGDSALYLCASSSRGFYEQYFGPGTRLTVT.

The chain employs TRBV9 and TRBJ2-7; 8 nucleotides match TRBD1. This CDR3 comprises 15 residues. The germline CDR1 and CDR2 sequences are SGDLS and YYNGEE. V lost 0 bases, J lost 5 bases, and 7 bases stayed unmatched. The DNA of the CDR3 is TGTGCCAGCAGCGTAGGGTTGGACAGGGTACACGAGCAGTACTTC. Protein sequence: CASSVGLDRVHEQYF.

The CDR3 DNA is TGTGCCAGCAGCCAACTAGCGGGAGTATCAGATACGCAGTATTTT. Protein: CASSQLAGVSDTQYF. This sequence joins TRBV6-5 and TRBJ2-3; 11 bases align to TRBD2. Germline CDR1 MNHEY, CDR2 SVGAGI. This CDR3 comprises 15 residues. With V trimmed by 6 bases and J by 4 bases, 6 bases remained unmatched.

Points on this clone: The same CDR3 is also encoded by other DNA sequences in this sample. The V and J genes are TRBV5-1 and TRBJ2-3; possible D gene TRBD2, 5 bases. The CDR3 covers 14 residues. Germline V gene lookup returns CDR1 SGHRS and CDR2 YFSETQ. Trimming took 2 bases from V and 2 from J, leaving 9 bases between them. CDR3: CASSLGLATDTQYF. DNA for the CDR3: TGCGCCAGCAGCTTAGGACTTGCCACAGATACGCAGTATTTT.